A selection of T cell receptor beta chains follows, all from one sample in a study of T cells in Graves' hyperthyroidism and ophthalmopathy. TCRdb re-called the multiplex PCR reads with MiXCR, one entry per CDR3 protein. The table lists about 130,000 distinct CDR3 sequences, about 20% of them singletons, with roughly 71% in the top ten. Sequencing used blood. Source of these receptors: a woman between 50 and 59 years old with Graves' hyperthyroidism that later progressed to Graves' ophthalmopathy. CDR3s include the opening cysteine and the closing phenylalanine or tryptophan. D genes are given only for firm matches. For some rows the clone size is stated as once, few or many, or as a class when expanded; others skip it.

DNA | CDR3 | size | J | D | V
TGTGCCAGCAGCTTAGAGGGAGGGGAAGGCTACGAGCAGTACTTC | CASSLEGGEGYEQYF | many | TRBJ2-7 | TRBD2 | TRBV7-9
TGTGCCAGCAGCTTTGACGGGTCCTACTACAATGAGCAGTTCTTC | CASSFDGSYYNEQFF | NA | TRBJ2-1 | NA | TRBV7-9
TGTGCCATCAGTGGTTCCTCCGGGGGCTACGAGCAGTACTTC | CAISGSSGGYEQYF | many | TRBJ2-7 | NA | TRBV10-3
TGTGCCAGTCGTCACAGGGGGCGTGCCACTGAAGCTTTCTTT | CASRHRGRATEAFF | NA | TRBJ1-1 | TRBD1 | TRBV19
TGTGCCAGCAGCGCTCAAAACGCAGGGAAGAATGAAAAACTGTTTTTT | CASSAQNAGKNEKLFF | NA | TRBJ1-4 | NA | TRBV7-2
TGTGCCACCAGCAGAGATGAAGGACAGGGAAACAATGAGCAGTTCTTC | CATSRDEGQGNNEQFF | NA | TRBJ2-1 | TRBD1 | TRBV15
TGTGCCAGCAGTTCCCTGACTAGCGGGAGTGGCGAGCAGTACTTC | CASSSLTSGSGEQYF | many | TRBJ2-7 | TRBD2 | TRBV2
TGTGCCAGTCGCGGGGGTGCCGGGGATACGCAGTATTTT | CASRGGAGDTQYF | once | TRBJ2-3 | TRBD2 | TRBV11-1
TGCGCCAGCAGTGAACGGAGCTCCTATAATTCACCCCTCCACTTT | CASSERSSYNSPLHF | few | TRBJ1-6 | NA | TRBV10-1
TGCGCCAGCAGCTTGGCTGTAGGCGGGAGGGCCCAAACCGGGGAGCTGTTTTTT | CASSLAVGGRAQTGELFF | few | TRBJ2-2 | TRBD2 | TRBV5-1
TGTGCCAGCAGGACAAAACTTCCCGGGACAGGGGGCTTGACTGAAGCTTTCTTT | CASRTKLPGTGGLTEAFF | few | TRBJ1-1 | TRBD1 | TRBV6-1
TGTGCCAGCAGGGACCGGGAGACCTCCTACAATGAGCAGTTCTTC | CASRDRETSYNEQFF | many | TRBJ2-1 | NA | TRBV2